This entry describes one TCR beta chain. As yet, its antigen is unknown. These data are taken from a study of T-cell reconstitution after alpha-beta-depleted transplantation in children. Study results and limitations: From surviving recipient T cells and thymic progenitors came the high day-60 TCRbeta diversity observed in some patients. Expanded clones from the graft, numbering several hundred, reportedly supplied alpha-beta T cells about two months after transplant. One year after transplant, T-cell counts and diversity came mostly from newly produced T cells.

A library of TCRbeta sequences, prepared with unique molecular identifiers, was generated. TCRdb recomputed calls from the PCR reads with MiXCR, one row per CDR3 protein. The sample holds tens of thousands of distinct CDR3 sequences, roughly half seen once. This clonotype was sampled from a boy younger than two with SCID, due to receive a stem cell transplant. The specimen was peripheral blood, collected before TCRalphabeta/CD19-depleted stem cell transplant.

In nucleotides, the CDR3 is TGTGCCAGCAGCCGCGGGGGTAAGGGCACAGATACGCAGTATTTT. Protein sequence: CASSRGGKGTDTQYF. The chain has TRBV7-9 and TRBJ2-3; TRBD2 matches at 7 bases. The CDR3 totals 15 residues. Trimming took 5 bases from V and 1 from J; bases not matched to a gene: 6. Germline V gene data show CDR1 as SEHNR and CDR2 as FQNEAQ (reference sequence).